This T cell receptor beta chain was sequenced for a study of OX40 agonist ivuxolimab in advanced cancers. Overall study: It was ivuxolimab, an agonistic anti-OX40 (CD134) antibody, that patients were treated with. In this trial design, patients received ivuxolimab intravenously at 0.01 to 10 mg/kg every 2 weeks.

General study points: The study found among the lowest clonal expansion in partial responders at 0.1-3.0 mg/kg.

Here immunoSEQ multiplex PCR was the method, and the copy in TCRdb shows in-frame clones only, minus some. The repertoire holds under 75,000 clones, with around 90% as singletons. This clone has just a few counts. The antigen is unknown. V gave up 2 bases and J gave up 6 bases, with 14 bases separating them. This CDR3 comprises 15 residues. The germline V gene has CDR1 LNHDA and CDR2 SQIVND (reference sequence). The sequence was obtained from an adult with an advanced solid tumor such as melanoma, head and neck, liver or kidney cancer. The material was CD4+ or CD8+ T cells sorted from blood, obtained in a trial of the OX40 agonist ivuxolimab. The J gene is TRBJ1-5, the V gene TRBV19; D is unclear. The CDR3 loop reads CASSIWSGMSQPQHF. In DNA form, the CDR3 reads TGTGCCAGTAGTATATGGTCAGGAATGAGTCAGCCCCAGCATTTT. Filled out from reference TRBV19 and TRBJ1-5, the complete variable domain reads DGGITQSPKYLFRKEGQNVTLSCEQNLNHDAMYWYRQDPGQGLRLIYYSQIVNDFQKGDIAEGYSVSREKKESFPLTVTSAQKNPTAFYLCASSIWSGMSQPQHFGDGTRLSIL.